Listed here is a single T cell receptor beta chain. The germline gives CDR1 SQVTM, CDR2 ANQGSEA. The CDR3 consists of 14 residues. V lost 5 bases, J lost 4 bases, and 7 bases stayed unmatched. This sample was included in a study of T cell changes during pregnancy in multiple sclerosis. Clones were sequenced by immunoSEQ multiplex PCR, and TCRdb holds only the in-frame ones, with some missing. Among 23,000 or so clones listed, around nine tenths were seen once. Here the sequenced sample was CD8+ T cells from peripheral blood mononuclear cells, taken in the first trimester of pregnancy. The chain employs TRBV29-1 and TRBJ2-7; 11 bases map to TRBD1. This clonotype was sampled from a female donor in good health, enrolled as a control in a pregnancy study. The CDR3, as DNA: TGCAGCGTTTCAGGACAGGGGGCGATGTACGAGCAGTACTTC. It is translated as CSVSGQGAMYEQYF.